This T cell receptor beta chain derives from a study of blood T cell repertoires in COVID-19. At the level of the study: The study drew acute and convalescent COVID-19 samples from the United States, Italy and Spain.

V lost 2 bases and J 0 bases, leaving 11 bases between the germline ends. This CDR3 contains 15 residues. The germline CDR1 and CDR2 sequences are MNHEY and SVGEGT. Under the authors' procedure: Estimated nucleated cell counts came from reference gene primer amplification. Sequencing used immunoSEQ multiplex PCR; TCRdb keeps in-frame clones, though not all of them. That table gives V, J and clone size, and the DNA gave D and trimming. The table includes approximately 170,000 clones, 88% detected once. This clone was picked up a small number of times. The sample taken for sequencing was peripheral blood. The chain joins TRBV6-2 or TRBV6-3 to TRBJ2-7; D is uncertain. The sequence was collected from a man aged 50 to 59 who had recovered from COVID-19. The CDR3 reads CASSYVLAPSYEQYF. CDR3 in DNA: TGTGCCAGCAGTTACGTCTTGGCTCCCTCCTACGAGCAGTACTTC.